This T cell receptor (beta chain) is from a study of early stage breast cancer tumors. At the level of the study: ER+/PR+/HER2- status applied to about 75% of the 16 invasive breast tumors. Among approximately 12 ER+/PR+/HER2- tumors, eight were ductal, four lobular.

General study findings and limits: Commonly generated sequences made up most enriched TCRB sequences shared between patients.

This table comes from immunoSEQ multiplex PCR, and its TCRdb copy is limited to in-frame clones, with some not included. The top ten clones hold about 13% of a sample with about 28,000 clones, 75% to 85% of them seen once. CDR1 LNHNV and CDR2 YYDKDF come from the germline V gene (reference sequence). This CDR3 spans 13 amino acids. V shed 4 bases and J shed 5 bases, with 10 bases lying between them. The table lists this clone with a few counts. Its antigen is undetermined. The material sequenced was blood. The receptor was derived from a person in their 60s with breast cancer. This rearrangement joins TRBV15 to TRBJ2-3; D gene unclear. CDR3 sequence: CATSTPPGDTQYF. Here the CDR3 DNA reads TGTGCCACCAGCACGCCCCCAGGAGATACGCAGTATTTT.